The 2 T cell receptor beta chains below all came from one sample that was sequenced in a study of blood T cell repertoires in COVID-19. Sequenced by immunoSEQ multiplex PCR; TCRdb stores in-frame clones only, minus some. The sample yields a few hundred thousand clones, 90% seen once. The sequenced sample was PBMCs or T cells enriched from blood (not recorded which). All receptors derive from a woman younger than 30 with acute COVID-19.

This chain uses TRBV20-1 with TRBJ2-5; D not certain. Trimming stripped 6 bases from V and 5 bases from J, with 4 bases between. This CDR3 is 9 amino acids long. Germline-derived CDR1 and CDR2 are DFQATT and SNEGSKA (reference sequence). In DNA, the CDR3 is TGCAGTGCCGGGGAGACCCAGTACTTC. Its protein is CSAGETQYF.

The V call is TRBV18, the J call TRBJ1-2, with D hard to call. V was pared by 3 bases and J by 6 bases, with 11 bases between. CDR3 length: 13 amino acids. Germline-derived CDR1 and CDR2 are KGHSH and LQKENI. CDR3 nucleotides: TGTGCCAGCTCACCTCTTAGGGAGGATGGCTACACCTTC. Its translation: CASSPLREDGYTF.